The following is a T cell receptor beta chain sequence with its context. Its matching antigen is unknown. Blood sampling was done at baseline, cycle 4 day 1, and cycle 7 day 1. Only in-frame clones appear in the TCRdb table, and some are missing; sequencing was by immunoSEQ multiplex PCR. The sample shows about 80,000 clones, roughly 84% of them seen only once. These data are taken from a study of OX40 agonist ivuxolimab in advanced cancers. Background on the study: The group had a mean age of about 60 years, ranged from roughly 20 to 80, and was around 86% male. The study, taken as a whole, reports: In the 0.1 to 3.0 mg/kg range, CD4+ and CD8+ blood T cells had expanded clonally by week 6. On average, CD8+ T cells had more expanded clones than CD4+.

The source material was CD4+ or CD8+ T cells sorted from blood, sampled in a trial of the OX40 agonist ivuxolimab. The receptor's source is an adult with an advanced solid tumor such as melanoma, head and neck, liver or kidney cancer.

The CDR3, as DNA: TGTGCCAGCAGTCCACGCCGGGACAGGGTTGATGGCTACACCTTC. Translation gives CASSPRRDRVDGYTF. The chain carries TRBV6-5 and TRBJ1-2; TRBD1 matches at 9 bases. With 5 bases clipped from V and 6 bases from J, the junction kept 10 bases outside the gene matches. The CDR3 sequence is 15 residues long. The germline V gene encodes CDR1 MNHEY and CDR2 SVGAGI.